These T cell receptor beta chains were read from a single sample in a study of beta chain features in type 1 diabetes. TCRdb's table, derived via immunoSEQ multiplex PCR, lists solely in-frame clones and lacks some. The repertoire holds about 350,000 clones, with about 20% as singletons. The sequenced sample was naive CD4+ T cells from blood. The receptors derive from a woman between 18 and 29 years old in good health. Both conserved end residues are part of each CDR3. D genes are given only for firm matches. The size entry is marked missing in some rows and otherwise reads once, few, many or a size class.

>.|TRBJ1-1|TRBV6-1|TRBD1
TGTGCCGTACAAGGGGGCCTCAGGGAGAACACTGAAGCTTTCTTT
CAVQGGLRENTEAFF
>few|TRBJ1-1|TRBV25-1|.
TGTGCCAGCAGTGAGCAGGAAACAGGGATTGAAGCTTTCTTT
CASSEQETGIEAFF
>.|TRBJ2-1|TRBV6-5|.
TGTGCCAGCAGGAGAGGCAATGAGCAGTTCTTC
CASRRGNEQFF
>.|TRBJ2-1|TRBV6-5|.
TGTGCCAGCACCAAAAACAATGAGCAGTTCTTC
CASTKNNEQFF
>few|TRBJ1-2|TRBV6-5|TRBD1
TGTGCCAGCAGTTACTCACCGCCGGGACAGAACTATGGCTACACCTTC
CASSYSPPGQNYGYTF
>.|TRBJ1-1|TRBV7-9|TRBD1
TGTGCCAGCAGCCACCAATCCCGACAGGGGGCGCGGACTGAAGCTTTCTTT
CASSHQSRQGARTEAFF
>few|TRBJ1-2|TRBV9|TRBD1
TGTGCCAGCAGCTCCCGGCAGGGGGACTATGGCTACACCTTC
CASSSRQGDYGYTF
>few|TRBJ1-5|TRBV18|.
TGTGCCAGCTCCGAGGGGGTTCACCAGCCCCAGCATTTT
CASSEGVHQPQHF
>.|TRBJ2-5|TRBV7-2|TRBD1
TGTGCCAGCAGCTCTTGGACAGGGCAAGAGACCCAGTACTTC
CASSSWTGQETQYF
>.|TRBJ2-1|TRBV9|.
TGTGCCAGCAGCGTAGATTTCCTCTACAATGAGCAGTTCTTC
CASSVDFLYNEQFF
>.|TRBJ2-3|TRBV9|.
TGTGCCAGCAGCGTAGGCGCGGGGCATAGCACAGATACGCAGTATTTT
CASSVGAGHSTDTQYF
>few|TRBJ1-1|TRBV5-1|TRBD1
TGCGCCAGCAGCTCCTGGACAGGGAACACTGAAGCTTTCTTT
CASSSWTGNTEAFF
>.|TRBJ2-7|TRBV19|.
TGTGCCAGTAGGCAAAGGTGGGAACAGCGGAACGAGCAGTACTTC
CASRQRWEQRNEQYF
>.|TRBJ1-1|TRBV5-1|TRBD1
TGCGCCAGCAGCTGGGACAGGGTGGAAACTGAAGCTTTCTTT
CASSWDRVETEAFF
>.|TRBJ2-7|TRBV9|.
TGTGCCAGCAGCGTAGTTGGCACCTCCTACGAGCAGTACTTC
CASSVVGTSYEQYF
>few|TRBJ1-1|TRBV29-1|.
TGCAGCGTCCCGTTGGGACACACCATGAACACTGAAGCTTTCTTT
CSVPLGHTMNTEAFF
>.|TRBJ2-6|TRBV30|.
TGTGCCTGGAGGACCGGACAGCGTGCTGGGGCCAACGTCCTGACTTTC
CAWRTGQRAGANVLTF
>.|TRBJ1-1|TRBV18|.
TGTGCCAGCTCACCAGGGGAGGACACTGAAGCTTTCTTT
CASSPGEDTEAFF
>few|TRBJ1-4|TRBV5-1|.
TGCGCCAGCAGCCCGAGAGCAACTAATGAAAAACTGTTTTTT
CASSPRATNEKLFF
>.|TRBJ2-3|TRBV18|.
TGTGCCAGCTCACCAAGAGGCCCCAATCCAGATACGCAGTATTTT
CASSPRGPNPDTQYF